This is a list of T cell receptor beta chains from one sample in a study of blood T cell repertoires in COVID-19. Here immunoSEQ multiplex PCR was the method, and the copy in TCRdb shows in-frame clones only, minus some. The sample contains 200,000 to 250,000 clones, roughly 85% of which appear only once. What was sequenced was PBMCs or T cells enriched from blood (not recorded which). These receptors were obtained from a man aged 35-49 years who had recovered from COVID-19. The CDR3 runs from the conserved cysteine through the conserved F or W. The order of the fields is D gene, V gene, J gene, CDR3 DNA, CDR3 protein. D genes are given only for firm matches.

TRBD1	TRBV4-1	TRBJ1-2	TGCGCCAGCAGCCAAGGGTTTGAACAGGGGAATGGCTACACCTTC	CASSQGFEQGNGYTF
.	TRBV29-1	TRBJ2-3	TGCAGCTCCGGGGACATCACAGATACGCAGTATTTT	CSSGDITDTQYF
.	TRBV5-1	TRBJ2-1	TGCGCCAGTACGGAGGGGTCACCTCGCTCCTACAATGAGCAGTTCTTC	CASTEGSPRSYNEQFF
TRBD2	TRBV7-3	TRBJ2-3	TGTGCCAGCAGCGACCCTAGCGGGAGATCGAATACGCAGTATTTT	CASSDPSGRSNTQYF
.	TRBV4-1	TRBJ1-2	TGCGCCAGCAGCCAAGATATAGCGGAAAACTATGGCTACACCTTC	CASSQDIAENYGYTF
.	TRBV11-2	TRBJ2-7	TGTGCCAGCAGCTTAGCGCAGGGCTACGAGCAGTACTTC	CASSLAQGYEQYF
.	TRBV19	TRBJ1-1	TGTGCCAGTAGTATACAGACAGGATTGAACACTGAAGCTTTCTTT	CASSIQTGLNTEAFF
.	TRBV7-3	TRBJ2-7	TGTGCCAGCAGCTTAACGCCGGCAGGGTTGGACGAGCAGTACTTC	CASSLTPAGLDEQYF
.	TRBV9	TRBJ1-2	TGTGCCAGCAGCGTAGACCCGGGTAACTATGGCTACACCTTC	CASSVDPGNYGYTF
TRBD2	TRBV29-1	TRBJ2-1	TGCAGCGTTACTACTAGCGGGATCTACAATGAGCAGTTCTTC	CSVTTSGIYNEQFF
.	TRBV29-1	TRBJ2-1	TGCAGCGTTGTAAGGGTCTCGGGGGTGCGTGAGCAGTTCTTC	CSVVRVSGVREQFF
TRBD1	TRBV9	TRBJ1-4	TGTGCCAGCAGCGACGGGACAGCAACTAATGAAAAACTGTTTTTT	CASSDGTATNEKLFF
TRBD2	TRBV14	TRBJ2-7	TGTGCCAGCAGCCAAGGACTAGCGGGAAAGGTGCAGTACTTC	CASSQGLAGKVQYF
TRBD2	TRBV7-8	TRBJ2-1	TGTGCCAGCAGCTTATACCGGGAGGTCTCCTACAATGAGCAGTTCTTC	CASSLYREVSYNEQFF
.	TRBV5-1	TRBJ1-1	TGCGCCAGCAGCTTCAGGCTGAACACTGAAGCTTTCTTT	CASSFRLNTEAFF
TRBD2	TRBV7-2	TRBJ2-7	TGTGCCAGCAGCTTACATAGCGGGAGTCCTGCCGAGCAGTACTTC	CASSLHSGSPAEQYF